The 3 T cell receptor beta chains in this list originate from one sample, sequenced in a study of blood T cell repertoires in COVID-19. TCRdb's copy holds only in-frame clones and misses some; the assay was immunoSEQ multiplex PCR. The sample lists tens of thousands of clones; over 75% were seen once. Sequenced sample: peripheral blood. These receptors were obtained from a woman older than 75 with active or convalescent COVID-19.

The chain employs TRBV7-2 and TRBJ2-2; no clear D gene. The length of the CDR3 is 15 residues. CDR1 is SGHTA, CDR2 FQGNSA, per germline. V was shortened by 0 bases and J by 0 bases, with 5 bases between the two germline ends. DNA for the CDR3: TGTGCCAGCAGCTTAGCGGAGCCGAACACCGGGGAGCTGTTTTTT. Protein product: CASSLAEPNTGELFF.

V is TRBV19 and J is TRBJ2-1; D remains ambiguous. CDR3 length: 12 residues. With 3 bases removed from V and 15 bases from J, the gap between germline ends came to 15 bases. CDR1 is LNHDA and CDR2 is SQIVND in the germline V gene (reference sequence). The CDR3 reads CASSMRNGAVFF. CDR3 sequence (DNA): TGTGCCAGTAGTATGAGAAACGGCGCGGTGTTCTTC.

The count of this clone is one. The chain carries TRBV5-8 and TRBJ1-5; 7 positions match TRBD1. Per the germline V gene, CDR1 is SGHTS and CDR2 is YDEGEE. The CDR3 spans 15 residues. J was trimmed by 0 bases and V by 4 bases; bases with no gene match: 4. CDR3 sequence reads: CASSPGTVSNQPQHF. CDR3 nucleotide sequence: TGTGCCAGCAGCCCCGGGACAGTTAGCAATCAGCCCCAGCATTTT.